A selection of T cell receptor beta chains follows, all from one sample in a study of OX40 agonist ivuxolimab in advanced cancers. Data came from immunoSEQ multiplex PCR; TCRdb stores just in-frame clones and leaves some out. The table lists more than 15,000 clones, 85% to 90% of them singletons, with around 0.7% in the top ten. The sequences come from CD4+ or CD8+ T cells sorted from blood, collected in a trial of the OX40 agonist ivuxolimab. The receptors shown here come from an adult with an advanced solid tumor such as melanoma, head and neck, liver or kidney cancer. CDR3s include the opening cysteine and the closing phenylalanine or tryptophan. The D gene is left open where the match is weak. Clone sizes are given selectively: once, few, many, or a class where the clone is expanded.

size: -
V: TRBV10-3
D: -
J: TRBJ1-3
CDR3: CAISESLGLLASGNTIYF
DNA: TGTGCCATCAGTGAAAGTTTGGGACTCCTGGCCTCTGGAAACACCATATATTTT

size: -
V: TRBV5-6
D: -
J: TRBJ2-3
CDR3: CASSWSTDTQYF
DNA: TGTGCCAGCAGCTGGAGCACAGATACGCAGTATTTT

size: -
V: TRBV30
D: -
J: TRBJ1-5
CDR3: CAWSVGAGLYSNQPQHF
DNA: TGTGCCTGGAGTGTGGGCGCGGGGTTATATAGCAATCAGCCCCAGCATTTT

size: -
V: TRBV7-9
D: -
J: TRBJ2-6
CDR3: CASSLAGSGANVLTF
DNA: TGTGCCAGCAGCTTAGCGGGCTCTGGGGCCAACGTCCTGACTTTC

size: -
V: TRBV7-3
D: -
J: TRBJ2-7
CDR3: CASSSGPGYEQYF
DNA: TGTGCCAGCAGCTCCGGGCCAGGCTACGAGCAGTACTTC

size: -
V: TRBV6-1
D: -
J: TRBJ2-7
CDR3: CASLNSYEQYF
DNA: TGTGCCAGCCTGAACAGCTACGAGCAGTACTTC

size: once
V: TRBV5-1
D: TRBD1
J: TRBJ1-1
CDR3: CASSLGTGGMDTEAFF
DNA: TGCGCCAGCAGCTTGGGGACAGGGGGCATGGACACTGAAGCTTTCTTT

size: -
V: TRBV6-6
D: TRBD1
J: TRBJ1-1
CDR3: CASSPTGGAGNTEAFF
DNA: TGTGCCAGCAGTCCTACAGGGGGCGCGGGGAACACTGAAGCTTTCTTT

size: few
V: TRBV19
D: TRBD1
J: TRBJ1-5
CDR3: CASSSGTGGGQPQHF
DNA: TGTGCCAGTAGTTCCGGGACAGGGGGCGGCCAGCCCCAGCATTTT

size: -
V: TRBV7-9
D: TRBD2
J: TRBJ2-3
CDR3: CASSLTSGRSTDTQYF
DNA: TGTGCCAGCAGCTTAACTAGCGGGAGAAGCACAGATACGCAGTATTTT

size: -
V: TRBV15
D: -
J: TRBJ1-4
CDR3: CATTLGNEKLFF
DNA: TGTGCCACCACCCTGGGGAATGAAAAACTGTTTTTT

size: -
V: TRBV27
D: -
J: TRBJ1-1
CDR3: CASSFNWKMNTEAFF
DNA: TGTGCCAGCAGTTTCAACTGGAAGATGAACACTGAAGCTTTCTTT

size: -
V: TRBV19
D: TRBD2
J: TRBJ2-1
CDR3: CASKRGGAYNEQFF
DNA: TGTGCCAGTAAACGCGGGGGGGCCTACAATGAGCAGTTCTTC